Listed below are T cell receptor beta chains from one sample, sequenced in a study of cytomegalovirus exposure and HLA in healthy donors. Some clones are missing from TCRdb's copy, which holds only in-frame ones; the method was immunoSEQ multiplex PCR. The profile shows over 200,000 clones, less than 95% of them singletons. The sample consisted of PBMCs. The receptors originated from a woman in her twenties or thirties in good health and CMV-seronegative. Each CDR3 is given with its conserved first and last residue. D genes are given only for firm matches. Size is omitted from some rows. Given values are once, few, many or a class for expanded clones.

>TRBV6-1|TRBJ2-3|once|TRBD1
TGTGCCAGCAGGGGAGACAGGGCTAATACAGATACGCAGTATTTT
CASRGDRANTDTQYF
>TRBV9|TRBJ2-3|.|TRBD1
TGTGCCAGCAGCGTTAGACAGGGCATGCCCCCAGATACGCAGTATTTT
CASSVRQGMPPDTQYF
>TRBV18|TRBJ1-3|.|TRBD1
TGTGCCAGCTCACCAACGCCACGACAGGGATCAAATGGAAACACCATATATTTT
CASSPTPRQGSNGNTIYF
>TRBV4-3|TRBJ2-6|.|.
TGCGCCAGCTCCGCTGGGTTCTCTGGGGCCAACGTCCTGACTTTC
CASSAGFSGANVLTF
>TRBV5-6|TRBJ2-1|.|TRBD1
TGTGCCAGCAGCTTGGTGGGGACAGGGGGCCACGATGAGCAGTTCTTC
CASSLVGTGGHDEQFF
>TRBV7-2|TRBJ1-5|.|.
TGTGCCAGCAGCTTAGAGGGTTCGGGGTGGGGTCAGCCCCAGCATTTT
CASSLEGSGWGQPQHF
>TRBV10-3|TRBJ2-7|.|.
TGTGCCATCAGTGAAGGGGGTAGAGGTTACGAGCAGTACTTC
CAISEGGRGYEQYF
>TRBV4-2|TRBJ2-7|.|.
TGTGCCAGCAGCCAAGATCGGGCCGATTACGAGCAGTACTTC
CASSQDRADYEQYF
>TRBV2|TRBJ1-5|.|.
TGTGCCAGCAGTGTTACAGGCTATAGCAATCAGCCCCAGCATTTT
CASSVTGYSNQPQHF
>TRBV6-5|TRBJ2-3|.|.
TGTGCCAGCAGTTACGAGGGGAGCCCGCAGTATTTT
CASSYEGSPQYF
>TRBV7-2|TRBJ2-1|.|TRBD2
TGTGCCAGCAGCTCCTTAGCGGGAGAGATTAACAATGAGCAGTTCTTC
CASSSLAGEINNEQFF